These T cell receptor beta chains were read from a single sample in a study of T cell repertoires in ileal Crohn's disease. Method: immunoSEQ multiplex PCR; TCRdb's copy keeps in-frame clones and lacks some. The sample contains over 9,500 clones, less than 85% of which appear only once. The sequenced material came from ileal tissue. The receptors originated from an adult with Crohn's disease. CDR3s include the opening cysteine and the closing phenylalanine or tryptophan. Each record gives: CDR3 length, V gene, D gene, J gene, clone size, CDR3 protein, CDR3 DNA. A D gene is named only where the DNA matches it firmly. Rows give clone size only sometimes, using once, few, many, or a class for an expanded clone.

length: 15
V: TRBV18
D: TRBD1
J: TRBJ2-1
size: -
CDR3: CASSPTGGQGAWQFF
DNA: TGTGCCAGCTCACCGACCGGCGGACAGGGGGCATGGCAGTTCTTC

length: 15
V: TRBV7-2
D: TRBD1
J: TRBJ2-7
size: medium-sized
CDR3: CASSLSGGSSYEQYF
DNA: TGTGCCAGCAGCCTGTCAGGGGGTTCCTCATACGAGCAGTACTTC

length: 17
V: TRBV2
D: TRBD1
J: TRBJ1-5
size: once
CDR3: CASGPLDRTYSNQPQHF
DNA: TGTGCCAGCGGTCCCCTGGACAGGACTTATAGCAATCAGCCCCAGCATTTT

length: 15
V: TRBV6-5
D: TRBD1
J: TRBJ2-1
size: -
CDR3: CASSPLQGYKDEQFF
DNA: TGTGCCAGCAGTCCCCTACAGGGGTATAAGGATGAGCAGTTCTTC

length: 15
V: TRBV18
D: -
J: TRBJ2-7
size: -
CDR3: CASSPSAITVYEQYF
DNA: TGTGCCAGCTCACCTTCAGCAATCACAGTCTACGAGCAGTACTTC

length: 15
V: TRBV29-1
D: TRBD2
J: TRBJ2-7
size: -
CDR3: CSVISGAGGAYEQYF
DNA: TGCAGCGTGATAAGTGGGGCGGGGGGCGCCTACGAGCAGTACTTC

length: 13
V: TRBV30
D: TRBD1
J: TRBJ1-3
size: -
CDR3: CAWNRGTGNTIYF
DNA: TGTGCCTGGAACAGGGGGACTGGAAACACCATATATTTT

length: 18
V: TRBV7-9
D: TRBD2
J: TRBJ2-2
size: once
CDR3: CASSRELSSGGNTGELFF
DNA: TGTGCCAGCAGCCGAGAACTTTCTAGCGGGGGGAACACCGGGGAGCTGTTTTTT

length: 13
V: TRBV7-2
D: -
J: TRBJ2-1
size: -
CDR3: CASSSEIYNEQFF
DNA: TGTGCCAGCAGCTCAGAAATCTACAATGAGCAGTTCTTC

length: 16
V: TRBV6-5
D: -
J: TRBJ1-1
size: -
CDR3: CASSYLTAQRNTEAFF
DNA: TGTGCCAGCAGTTACTTGACAGCCCAAAGGAACACTGAAGCTTTCTTT

length: 14
V: TRBV29-1
D: -
J: TRBJ1-1
size: -
CDR3: CSAQGGGGHTEAFF
DNA: TGCAGCGCCCAGGGCGGGGGAGGGCACACTGAAGCTTTCTTT

length: 13
V: TRBV5-1
D: TRBD1
J: TRBJ1-2
size: -
CDR3: CASLSGTGNGYTF
DNA: TGCGCCAGCTTATCCGGGACAGGGAATGGCTACACCTTC

length: 13
V: TRBV2
D: TRBD1
J: TRBJ1-5
size: -
CDR3: CASRATGDQPQHF
DNA: TGTGCCAGCAGGGCAACAGGGGATCAGCCCCAGCATTTT

length: 17
V: TRBV11-2
D: TRBD2
J: TRBJ2-1
size: -
CDR3: CASSLVSLAGGFSEQFF
DNA: TGTGCCAGCAGCTTAGTTAGCCTAGCGGGGGGGTTTAGTGAGCAGTTCTTC

length: 14
V: TRBV29-1
D: TRBD1
J: TRBJ1-1
size: -
CDR3: CSVTTTGARTEAFF
DNA: TGCAGCGTTACTACCACAGGGGCGAGGACTGAAGCTTTCTTT

length: 13
V: TRBV30
D: -
J: TRBJ2-6
size: -
CDR3: CAWKQSGANVLTF
DNA: TGTGCCTGGAAACAAAGTGGGGCCAACGTCCTGACTTTC